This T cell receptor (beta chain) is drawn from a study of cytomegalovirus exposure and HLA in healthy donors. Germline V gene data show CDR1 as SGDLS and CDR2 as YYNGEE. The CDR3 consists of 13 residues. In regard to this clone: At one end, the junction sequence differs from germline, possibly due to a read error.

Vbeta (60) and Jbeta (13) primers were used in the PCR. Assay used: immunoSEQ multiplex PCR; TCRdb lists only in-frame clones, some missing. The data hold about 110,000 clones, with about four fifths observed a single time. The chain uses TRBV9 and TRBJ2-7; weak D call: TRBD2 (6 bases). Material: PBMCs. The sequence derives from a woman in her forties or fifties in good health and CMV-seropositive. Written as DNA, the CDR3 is TGTGCCAGCACCCTTCCCGGGAGCAACGACTTACACTTC. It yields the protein CASTLPGSNDLHF.